This entry describes one TCR beta chain. V lost 8 bases to trimming and J lost 4 bases, with 15 bases between them. This CDR3 comprises 13 residues. Germline CDR1 and CDR2: SNHLY and FYNNEI. The sample comes from a study of blood T cell repertoires in COVID-19. TCRdb's table, derived via immunoSEQ multiplex PCR, lists solely in-frame clones and lacks some. The data hold roughly 100,000 clones, with about 72% observed a single time. The V gene is TRBV2, the J gene TRBJ2-7, with D perhaps TRBD1 (6 bases). This clonotype was sampled from a man in his sixties with active or convalescent COVID-19. The sequenced material came from peripheral blood. CDR3 bases: TGTGCCAGCGTAGGACAGCCTAGGTACGAGCAGTACTTC. This translates into CASVGQPRYEQYF.